The 26 T cell receptor beta chains given below trace back to one sample, sequenced in a study of CD8 T cells in Susac syndrome. An amount of RNA that ranged from roughly 0.45 to 1 ug was reverse transcribed with random hexamers. Using its own MiXCR run on the immunoSEQ multiplex PCR reads, TCRdb lists one record per CDR3 protein. The sample contains some 260,000 distinct CDR3 sequences, 70% to 90% of which appear only once. Sequenced material: CD8+ T cells from PBMCs. The receptors stem from a human donor with multiple sclerosis.

This rearrangement joins TRBV27 to TRBJ2-7; D might be TRBD1 (5 bases). This CDR3 is 15 amino acids long. Germline V gene sequence: CDR1 MNHEY, CDR2 SMNVEV (reference sequence). V lost 6 bases to trimming and J lost 2 bases, with 17 bases between them. Here the CDR3 reads CASRVQAEGAYEQYF. The CDR3, as DNA: TGTGCCAGCAGAGTACAGGCAGAAGGGGCCTACGAGCAGTACTTC.

The genes are TRBV30 and TRBJ2-1, with D tentatively TRBD2 (6 bases). Germline V gene data show CDR1 as GTSNPN and CDR2 as SVGIG (reference sequence). There are 17 residues in the CDR3. The V end lost 3 bases, the J end lost 5 bases, and 23 bases lay between the germline ends. The CDR3 region is CAWSQGFSLATNNEQFF. The CDR3 coding sequence is TGTGCCTGGAGCCAGGGATTTTCGCTAGCGACCAACAATGAGCAGTTCTTC.

The V call is TRBV30, the J call TRBJ2-1; no reliable D call. There are 13 residues in the CDR3. Per the germline V gene, CDR1 is GTSNPN and CDR2 is SVGIG (reference sequence). The germline V and J ends were trimmed by 5 bases and 6 bases, with 14 bases remaining between them. The CDR3 region has the DNA TGTGCCTGGGATGGACCAGAGCTCAATGAGCAGTTCTTC. This sequence encodes CAWDGPELNEQFF.

The V call is TRBV20-1, the J call TRBJ1-3, with 11 bases aligning to TRBD1. There are 16 residues in the CDR3. Germline V gene lookup returns CDR1 DFQATT and CDR2 SNEGSKA (reference sequence). Trimming at V came to 8 bases and at J to 0 bases, leaving 9 bases not matched to a gene. Written as DNA, the CDR3 is TGCAGTTACCTTCGGGACAGGGGGAGCTCTGGAAACACCATATATTTT. It specifies CSYLRDRGSSGNTIYF.

V usage is TRBV10-1 and J usage is TRBJ2-1, with TRBD2 identical over 7 bases. Germline V gives CDR1 WNHNN, CDR2 SYGVQD (reference sequence). J was trimmed by 8 bases and V by 0 bases; bases with no gene match: 22. This CDR3 comprises 20 residues. CDR3 coding DNA: TGCGCCAGCAGTGAGTCGATAGTGACGGGCGGGAGTGGCCCTGGCGATGAGCAGTTCTTC. Protein sequence: CASSESIVTGGSGPGDEQFF.

V usage is TRBV6-5 and J usage is TRBJ1-1, with D maybe TRBD1 (5 bases). V was trimmed by 2 bases and J by 8 bases, leaving 12 bases between them. Germline loops: CDR1 MNHEY, CDR2 SVGAGI. CDR3 size: 13 residues. This CDR3 is CASSYGLGTEAFF. The CDR3 coding sequence is TGTGCCAGCAGTTACGGTCTTGGGACGGAAGCTTTCTTT.

This rearrangement joins TRBV13 to TRBJ2-3; 12 bases align to TRBD2. Per germline, CDR1 PRHDT and CDR2 FYEKMQ (reference sequence). This CDR3 is 16 amino acids long. J lost 4 bases, V lost 0 bases, and 2 bases had no gene match. This chain's CDR3 is CASSLGSSGRADTQYF. As DNA, the CDR3 is TGTGCCAGCAGCTTAGGTTCTAGCGGGAGGGCAGATACGCAGTATTTT.

The V and J genes are TRBV19 and TRBJ2-7; tentatively, D is TRBD2 (6 bases). Germline CDR1 LNHDA, CDR2 SQIVND (reference sequence). Trimming removed 7 bases at V and 5 bases at J, with 15 bases between. This CDR3 is 13 amino acids long. The CDR3 DNA sequence: TGTGCCAGTATGTTTCAGGAGGGCCACGAGCAGTACTTC. Amino acid sequence: CASMFQEGHEQYF.

The chain employs TRBV7-9 and TRBJ1-2, with D maybe TRBD1 (5 bases). Germline-derived CDR1 and CDR2 are SEHNR and FQNEAQ (reference sequence). This CDR3 is built from 15 residues. Deletions cut 8 bases from V and 2 bases from J, with 18 bases between. In nucleotides, the CDR3 is TGTGCCAGCGCAACAAACCCGGGGGGAAACTATGGCTACACCTTC. It specifies CASATNPGGNYGYTF. Variable domain in full (rest from reference TRBV7-9 and TRBJ1-2): DTGVSQNPRHKITKRGQNVTFRCDPISEHNRLYWYRQTLGQGPEFLTYFQNEAQLEKSRLLSDRFSAERPKGSFSTLEIQRTEQGDSAMYLCASATNPGGNYGYTFGSGTRLTVV.

The sample holds a few counts of this clonotype. V is TRBV27 and J is TRBJ2-2; unclear D gene. Germline V lookup: CDR1 MNHEY, CDR2 SMNVEV (reference sequence). CDR3 length: 13 residues. V was clipped by 2 bases and J by 6 bases, with 7 bases between them. The CDR3 protein is CASSLNRAGELFF. CDR3 DNA: TGTGCCAGCAGTTTAAATCGTGCCGGGGAGCTGTTTTTT.

The chain employs TRBV29-1 and TRBJ2-1; D gene uncertain. The V gene's germline CDR1 is SQVTM and CDR2 ANQGSEA. CDR3 length: 12 residues. Trimming cost V 5 bases and J 9 bases, with 14 bases left between them. CDR3 DNA sequence: TGCAGCGTTTTCTGGGGATTTAGTGAGCAGTTCTTC. Protein product: CSVFWGFSEQFF.

The CDR3, as DNA: TGTGCCAGCAGTCCACGCCGCGGGGGGAGTAGCAATCAGCCCCAGTATTTT. It specifies CASSPRRGGSSNQPQYF. The J gene is TRBJ1-5, the V gene TRBV6-1; 8 nucleotides match TRBD2. TRBJ2-3 matches the DNA end more closely, so the J call is doubtful. The CDR3 is made up of 17 amino acids. Germline V gene lookup returns CDR1 MNHNS and CDR2 SASEGT.

As DNA, the CDR3 is TGCGCCAGCAGCTCCCGACTAGCGGGAGTAGAGACCCAGTACTTC. Translated, it gives CASSSRLAGVETQYF. V gene TRBV4-1 combines with J gene TRBJ2-5; 12 bases agree with TRBD2. The CDR3 loop spans 15 amino acids. Germline V lookup: CDR1 MGHRA, CDR2 YSYEKL. The V segment lost 5 bases and the J segment 4 bases; nucleotides outside the gene matches: 5.

The V and J genes are TRBV7-9 and TRBJ1-1; D is possibly TRBD1 (5 bases). Germline V gene data show CDR1 as SEHNR and CDR2 as FQNEAQ (reference sequence). The CDR3 consists of 15 residues. Trimming removed 5 bases at V and 7 bases at J, with 20 bases between. The CDR3: CASSPDPGGSSEAFF. CDR3 DNA sequence: TGTGCCAGCAGCCCCGACCCGGGGGGAAGTAGTGAAGCTTTCTTT.

The chain's CDR3 is CASSPYFAGMAKGYTF. For the CDR3, the DNA is TGTGCCAGCAGCCCTTATTTCGCAGGGATGGCTAAGGGCTACACCTTC. This rearrangement joins TRBV11-2 to TRBJ1-2; D possibly corresponds to TRBD1 (5 bases). The CDR3 has 16 amino acids. V was shortened by 5 bases and J by 8 bases, with 24 bases between the two germline ends. Germline CDR1 SGHAT, CDR2 FQNNGV.

The chain has TRBV20-1 and TRBJ2-1, with 12 positions matching TRBD2. The CDR3 is 17 amino acids. V lost 0 bases, J lost 3 bases, and 6 bases stayed unmatched. Germline assignment: CDR1 DFQATT and CDR2 SNEGSKA (reference sequence). The CDR3 here is CSARDTTSGSFYNEQFF. The CDR3 DNA reads as TGCAGTGCTAGAGATACGACTAGCGGGAGTTTCTACAATGAGCAGTTCTTC.

J is TRBJ2-5 and V is TRBV24-1; D gene uncertain. CDR3 length: 15 amino acids. V was trimmed by 1 base and J by 3 bases, leaving 11 bases between them. The germline gives CDR1 KGHDR, CDR2 SFDVKD. The DNA of the CDR3 is TGTGCCACCAGTGATTTCCTGGCGCCAGAAGAGACCCAGTACTTC. Translated: CATSDFLAPEETQYF.

This clonotype was found a few times. The chain carries TRBV6-1 and TRBJ2-5, with 10 positions matching TRBD2. The CDR3 length is 15 residues. J gave up 2 bases and V 3 bases, and 3 bases lay outside the gene matches. CDR1 is MNHNS, CDR2 SASEGT, per germline. CDR3: CASSDASGGQETQYF. The CDR3 DNA sequence: TGTGCCAGCAGTGACGCTAGCGGGGGACAAGAGACCCAGTACTTC.

The V gene is TRBV10-3, the J gene TRBJ2-1, with D hard to call. V lost 3 bases and J 5 bases, leaving 8 bases between the germline ends. Germline V gene data show CDR1 as ENHRY and CDR2 as SYGVKD. This CDR3 is 13 amino acids long. In DNA form, the CDR3 reads TGTGCCATCAGTGACTCAGCTAACAATGAGCAGTTCTTC. It is translated as CAISDSANNEQFF.

There are a few counts of this clonotype. The rearrangement uses TRBV12-3 or TRBV12-4 and TRBJ1-1; D is perhaps TRBD1 (5 bases). The germline V and J ends were trimmed by 3 bases and 5 bases, with 10 bases remaining between them. The CDR3 length is 13 residues. CDR3 protein: CASSFGGDTEAFF. The CDR3 DNA reads as TGTGCCAGCAGTTTCGGAGGGGATACTGAAGCTTTCTTT.

This chain joins TRBV30 and TRBJ2-1; D unresolved. The CDR3 extends over 14 amino acids. V lost 1 base to trimming and J lost 7 bases, with 14 bases between them. In germline, CDR1 is GTSNPN, CDR2 SVGIG (reference sequence). CDR3 sequence: CAWSDNLGRNEQFF. As DNA, the CDR3 is TGTGCCTGGAGTGACAACCTAGGAAGGAATGAGCAGTTCTTC.

This clonotype occurred once. V gene TRBV28 combines with J gene TRBJ2-7; D ambiguous. The CDR3 runs to 14 residues. The ends were cut back, 4 bases at V and 0 bases at J, with 10 bases in the middle. Germline CDR1 MDHEN, CDR2 SYDVKM. CDR3 nucleotide sequence: TGTGCCAGCAGTTGGCAGTCCAGCTCCTACGAGCAGTACTTC. Translated: CASSWQSSSYEQYF. The whole variable domain, remainder taken from reference TRBV28 and TRBJ2-7, is DVKVTQSSRYLVKRTGEKVFLECVQDMDHENMFWYRQDPGLGLRLIYFSYDVKMKEKGDIPEGYSVSREKKERFSLILESASTNQTSMYLCASSWQSSSYEQYFGPGTRLTVT.

J is TRBJ2-4 and V is TRBV7-9, with 8 nucleotides matching TRBD1. J lost 3 bases, V lost 6 bases, and 10 bases had no gene match. Germline lookup yields CDR1 SEHNR and CDR2 FQNEAQ (reference sequence). The CDR3 consists of 16 residues. The CDR3 is CASSSQGAQGKNIQYF. The DNA for the CDR3 is TGTGCCAGCAGTTCGCAGGGGGCGCAGGGCAAAAACATTCAGTACTTC.

Details on this clonotype: The CDR3 carries no conserved terminal phenylalanine or tryptophan, so it likely arises from a read error. This rearrangement joins TRBV6-5 to TRBJ1-2; 9 bases are shared with TRBD1. The germline gives CDR1 MNHEY, CDR2 SVGAGI. V trimming: 2 bases; J trimming: 6 bases; junction bases outside the gene matches: 1. The CDR3 spans 13 residues. The CDR3 protein is CASSYGTGNGYTL. As DNA, the CDR3 is TGTGCCAGCAGTTACGGGACAGGGAATGGCTACACCCTC.

In DNA form, the CDR3 reads TGTGCCAGCAGTTACCCCGAGCTAGCGGGGTACAATGAGCAGTTCTTC. Protein product: CASSYPELAGYNEQFF. The chain has TRBV6-2 or TRBV6-3 and TRBJ2-1, with TRBD2 identical over 9 bases. The CDR3 totals 16 residues. The V and J ends lost 2 bases and 4 bases, in that order; junction bases with no gene match: 6. Germline assignment: CDR1 MNHEY and CDR2 SVGEGT.

The chain has TRBV6-5 and TRBJ2-7; TRBD1 might be the D (6 bases). Between the trimmed V and J ends, which lost 3 bases and 2 bases, there was a span of 20 bases. CDR1 MNHEY and CDR2 SVGAGI come from the germline V gene. This CDR3 has 17 amino acids. CDR3 coding DNA: TGTGCCAGCAGTTATCAACTTGGAGGACAGAGAGCCTACGAGCAGTACTTC. As protein: CASSYQLGGQRAYEQYF.